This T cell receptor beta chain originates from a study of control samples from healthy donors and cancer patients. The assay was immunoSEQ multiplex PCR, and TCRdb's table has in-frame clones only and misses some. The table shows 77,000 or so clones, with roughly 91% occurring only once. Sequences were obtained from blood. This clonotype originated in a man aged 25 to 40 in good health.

CDR3 bases: TGTGCCACCAGCAGAGATCAAAACAGGTTCTATGGCTACACCTTC. As protein: CATSRDQNRFYGYTF. This chain uses TRBV15 with TRBJ1-2, with a tentative D call TRBD1 (5 bases). This CDR3 is 15 amino acids long. Per germline, CDR1 LNHNV and CDR2 YYDKDF (reference sequence). Trimming cost V 0 bases and J 4 bases, with 12 bases left between them.